The 23 T cell receptor beta chains in this list originate from one sample, sequenced in a study of cytomegalovirus exposure and HLA in healthy donors. Use of 60 Vbeta and 13 Jbeta primers characterized the PCR. Clones were sequenced by immunoSEQ multiplex PCR, and TCRdb holds only the in-frame ones, with some missing. The table lists about 180,000 clones, around 80% of them singletons, with 1.4% to 1.5% in the top ten. Sequencing was carried out using PBMCs. The source of these receptors is a woman aged 25 to 45 in good health and CMV-seropositive.

J is TRBJ2-1 and V is TRBV9, with D tentatively TRBD1 (6 bases). This CDR3 is 12 amino acids long. Trimming took off 3 bases at V and 7 bases at J, with 8 bases between the two ends. Germline V gene data show CDR1 as SGDLS and CDR2 as YYNGEE. The DNA for the CDR3 is TGTGCCAGCAGCGCCGGACAGAATGAGCAGTTCTTC. Residues: CASSAGQNEQFF. The variable domain in full, with the rest retrieved from reference TRBV9 and TRBJ2-1, is DSGVTQTPKHLITATGQRVTLRCSPRSGDLSVYWYQQSLDQGLQFLIQYYNGEERAKGNILERFSAQQFPDLHSELNLSSLELGDSALYFCASSAGQNEQFFGPGTRLTVL.

The chain couples TRBV9 to TRBJ1-2; possibly TRBD1 for D (5 bases). The ends were cut back, 4 bases at V and 2 bases at J, with 9 bases in the middle. The CDR3 contains 13 residues. Germline loops: CDR1 SGDLS, CDR2 YYNGEE. CDR3 nucleotide sequence: TGTGCCAGCAGCACCGGGGGGAACTATGGCTACACCTTC. Translation: CASSTGGNYGYTF.

V is TRBV6-5 and J is TRBJ2-7, with 13 positions matching TRBD2. This CDR3 contains 15 residues. Germline trimming cut 6 bases from V and 3 bases from J; bases unmatched to any gene: 5. The germline gives CDR1 MNHEY, CDR2 SVGAGI. The CDR3 protein is CASRPGLAGVYEQYF. The DNA for the CDR3 is TGTGCCAGCAGACCCGGACTAGCGGGAGTCTACGAGCAGTACTTC.

V and J are TRBV6-5 and TRBJ2-1, with 11 bases matching TRBD2. Germline V gene sequence: CDR1 MNHEY, CDR2 SVGAGI. The CDR3 contains 16 residues. V lost 2 bases, J lost 0 bases, and 0 bases stayed unmatched. CDR3: CASSYTSGSSYNEQFF. Here the CDR3 DNA reads TGTGCCAGCAGTTACACTAGCGGGAGCTCCTACAATGAGCAGTTCTTC.

The chain is built from TRBV6-5 and TRBJ1-1, with D perhaps TRBD1 (5 bases). Germline V gene lookup returns CDR1 MNHEY and CDR2 SVGAGI. V lost 0 bases and J lost 8, with 7 bases in between. The CDR3 is 12 residues long. This CDR3 reads CASSYSGQEAFF. In nucleotides, the CDR3 is TGTGCCAGCAGTTACTCTGGACAAGAAGCTTTCTTT.

The CDR3: CASVLGTRSPYEQYF. The CDR3 DNA sequence: TGTGCCAGCGTATTGGGGACTAGGTCCCCCTACGAGCAGTACTTC. The J gene is TRBJ2-7, the V gene TRBV6-1; 8 nucleotides align to TRBD2. Trimming cost V 8 bases and J 2 bases; bases outside gene matches: 11. In germline, CDR1 is MNHNS, CDR2 SASEGT. The CDR3 covers 15 residues.

This clone was detected only once. The V gene is TRBV11-1, the J gene TRBJ2-7; 7 bases align to TRBD1. CDR3 length: 14 residues. Germline assignment: CDR1 SGHAT and CDR2 FQDESV (reference sequence). V gave up 5 bases and J gave up 2 bases; unmatched junction bases: 6. The CDR3 DNA reads as TGTGCCAGCAGCCTCCGGGACAGTACCTACGAGCAGTACTTC. It encodes CASSLRDSTYEQYF.

This rearrangement joins TRBV4-2 to TRBJ2-1; TRBD2 matches at 14 bases. The ends lost 4 bases at V and 7 bases at J; junction bases unmatched: 6. Germline CDR1 reads LGHNA; CDR2 reads YNFKEQ. There are 16 residues in the CDR3. DNA for the CDR3: TGTGCCAGCAGCCCCGCCGGGACTAGCGGGAGTAATGAGCAGTTCTTC. Translation gives CASSPAGTSGSNEQFF.

This chain connects TRBV6-1 to TRBJ2-7, with a weak D call TRBD2 (6 bases). The V gene's germline CDR1 is MNHNS and CDR2 SASEGT. V lost 2 bases to trimming and J lost 1 base, with 15 bases between them. There are 16 residues in the CDR3. The CDR3 coding sequence is TGTGCCAGCAGTGAAAAGCCAACTGCGGGGTCCTACGAGCAGTACTTC. This translates into CASSEKPTAGSYEQYF.

The chain joins TRBV19 to TRBJ2-2; 11 bases match TRBD1. This CDR3 has 18 residues. CDR1 is LNHDA and CDR2 is SQIVND in the germline V gene (reference sequence). The trim removed 7 bases at V and 1 base at J, leaving 11 bases unmatched. The CDR3, as DNA: TGTGCCAGTACGAAAAACCGGGACAGGGGGTTGAACACCGGGGAGCTGTTTTTT. Amino acid sequence: CASTKNRDRGLNTGELFF. Full variable domain (missing parts from reference TRBV19 and TRBJ2-2): DGGITQSPKYLFRKEGQNVTLSCEQNLNHDAMYWYRQDPGQGLRLIYYSQIVNDFQKGDIAEGYSVSREKKESFPLTVTSAQKNPTAFYLCASTKNRDRGLNTGELFFGEGSRLTVL.

This sequence joins TRBV15 and TRBJ2-2, with a possible D match to TRBD2 (5 bases). Deletions cut 3 bases from V and 6 bases from J, with 8 bases between. This CDR3 is built from 13 residues. Germline V gene lookup returns CDR1 LNHNV and CDR2 YYDKDF (reference sequence). The CDR3 reads CATSRRTSGELFF. In DNA form, the CDR3 reads TGTGCCACCAGCAGGAGGACTTCCGGGGAGCTGTTTTTT.

This CDR3 is CASSPGTGGSEQYF. CDR3 coding DNA: TGTGCCAGCAGTCCCGGGACAGGGGGCTCCGAGCAGTACTTC. The chain links TRBV27 to TRBJ2-7; TRBD1 aligns across 12 bases. The CDR3 is made up of 14 amino acids. CDR1 is MNHEY and CDR2 is SMNVEV in the germline V gene (reference sequence). V was clipped by 5 bases and J by 6 bases; unmatched bases: 5.

This clone was counted a single time. The rearrangement joins TRBV5-1 to TRBJ1-1, with a weak D call TRBD1 (6 bases). Trimming took 5 bases from V and 0 from J, leaving 14 bases between them. The CDR3 runs to 15 residues. The germline V gene has CDR1 SGHRS and CDR2 YFSETQ. The CDR3 reads CASRARTEMNTEAFF. CDR3 in DNA: TGCGCCAGCAGAGCCCGGACAGAAATGAACACTGAAGCTTTCTTT.

On this clone: Other DNA sequences in the sample encode the same CDR3. The chain couples TRBV27 to TRBJ2-7; TRBD1 agrees at 9 bases. This CDR3 has 14 residues. With V trimmed by 5 bases and J by 6 bases, 8 bases remained unmatched. Germline assignment: CDR1 MNHEY and CDR2 SMNVEV (reference sequence). The CDR3 region has the DNA TGTGCCAGCAGTCCGGGACAGGGCTTTGGCGAGCAGTACTTC. Its protein product is CASSPGQGFGEQYF.

The V and J genes are TRBV19 and TRBJ2-3; TRBD2 matches 10 bases. Germline V gene sequence: CDR1 LNHDA, CDR2 SQIVND (reference sequence). CDR3 size: 14 residues. V lost 6 bases, J lost 3 bases, and 3 bases stayed unmatched. This chain's CDR3 is CASRGGLATDTQYF. Here the CDR3 DNA reads TGTGCCAGTAGGGGGGGACTAGCGACAGATACGCAGTATTTT. The entire variable domain, with the rest obtained from reference TRBV19 and TRBJ2-3, is as follows: DGGITQSPKYLFRKEGQNVTLSCEQNLNHDAMYWYRQDPGQGLRLIYYSQIVNDFQKGDIAEGYSVSREKKESFPLTVTSAQKNPTAFYLCASRGGLATDTQYFGPGTRLTVL.

V and J are TRBV28 and TRBJ2-3; 7 nucleotides agree with TRBD1. The CDR3 extends over 15 amino acids. With 6 bases clipped from V and 4 bases from J, the junction kept 10 bases outside the gene matches. Germline V lookup: CDR1 MDHEN, CDR2 SYDVKM. DNA of the CDR3: TGTGCCAGCAGCTTCACCGACAGGGCGGCAGATACGCAGTATTTT. Its translation is CASSFTDRAADTQYF.

The chain is built from TRBV5-1 and TRBJ2-7; no clear D gene. Germline V gene sequence: CDR1 SGHRS, CDR2 YFSETQ. Trimming stripped 1 base from V and 0 bases from J, with 5 bases between. The CDR3 runs 13 residues. The CDR3 is CASSLTNSYEQYF. CDR3 bases: TGCGCCAGCAGCTTGACTAACTCCTACGAGCAGTACTTC.

The chain links TRBV5-4 to TRBJ2-3; 7 nucleotides align to TRBD2. The CDR3 is 16 residues long. Trimming removed 0 bases from V and 3 bases from J; junction bases left unmatched: 7. Germline V gene lookup returns CDR1 SGHNT and CDR2 YYREEE (reference sequence). The CDR3: CASSLDGAGATDTQYF. The CDR3 DNA follows: TGTGCCAGCAGCTTGGATGGGGCGGGAGCAACAGATACGCAGTATTTT.

V usage is TRBV27 and J usage is TRBJ1-5, with TRBD1 matching over 8 bases. J was trimmed by 0 bases and V by 5 bases; bases with no gene match: 9. The CDR3 spans 17 residues. The germline V gene has CDR1 MNHEY and CDR2 SMNVEV (reference sequence). CDR3 residues: CASSGQGALVSNQPQHF. The CDR3 nucleotides are TGTGCCAGCAGTGGACAGGGAGCTCTGGTTAGCAATCAGCCCCAGCATTTT.

Concerning this clone itself: This sample includes further DNA sequences coding for the same CDR3. V gene TRBV2 combines with J gene TRBJ2-7; TRBD1 matches 9 bases. V lost 6 bases and J lost 2; bases outside the gene matches: 2. Germline CDR1 reads SNHLY; CDR2 reads FYNNEI. The CDR3 covers 13 residues. The CDR3 sequence is CASSRDRAYEQYF. CDR3 bases: TGTGCCAGCAGCCGGGACAGGGCCTACGAGCAGTACTTC.

This clone appeared a few times. This chain joins TRBV29-1 and TRBJ2-1; TRBD2 matches at 7 bases. This CDR3 contains 14 residues. The germline CDR1 and CDR2 sequences are SQVTM and ANQGSEA. The junction had 6 bases not matched to a gene; V was cut back by 7 bases and J by 0 bases. The CDR3 reads CSAKGGSSYNEQFF. CDR3 in DNA: TGCAGCGCAAAGGGAGGGAGCTCCTACAATGAGCAGTTCTTC.

This chain links TRBV29-1 with TRBJ2-3; TRBD1 aligns across 8 bases. Germline V gives CDR1 SQVTM, CDR2 ANQGSEA. The J segment lost 5 bases and the V segment lost 3 bases, leaving 7 bases of the junction unmatched. CDR3 length: 14 amino acids. The CDR3, as DNA: TGCAGCGTTGACCGGACAGGGACAGGAGATACGCAGTATTTT. Translation: CSVDRTGTGDTQYF.

This sequence joins TRBV7-9 and TRBJ2-1, with TRBD2 matching over 9 bases. From germline, CDR1 is SEHNR and CDR2 FQNEAQ (reference sequence). This CDR3 contains 18 residues. V lost 5 bases and J lost 4; bases outside the gene matches: 15. The CDR3: CASSGRAAGGPGYNEQFF. The CDR3 DNA reads TGTGCCAGCAGCGGACGGGCGGCGGGAGGGCCGGGTTACAATGAGCAGTTCTTC.